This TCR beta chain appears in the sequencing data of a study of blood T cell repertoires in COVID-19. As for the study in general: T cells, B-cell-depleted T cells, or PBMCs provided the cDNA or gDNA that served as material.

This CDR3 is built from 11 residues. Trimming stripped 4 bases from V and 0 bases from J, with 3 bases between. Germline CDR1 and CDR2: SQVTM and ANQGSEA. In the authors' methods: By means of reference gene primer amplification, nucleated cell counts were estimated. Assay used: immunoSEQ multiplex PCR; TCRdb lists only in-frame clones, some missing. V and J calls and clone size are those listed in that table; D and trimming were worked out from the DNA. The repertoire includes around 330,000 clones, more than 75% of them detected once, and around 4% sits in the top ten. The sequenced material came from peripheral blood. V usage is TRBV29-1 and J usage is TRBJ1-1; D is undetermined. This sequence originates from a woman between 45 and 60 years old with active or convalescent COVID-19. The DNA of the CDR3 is TGCAGCGTTGGGCTGAACACTGAAGCTTTCTTT. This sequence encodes CSVGLNTEAFF.